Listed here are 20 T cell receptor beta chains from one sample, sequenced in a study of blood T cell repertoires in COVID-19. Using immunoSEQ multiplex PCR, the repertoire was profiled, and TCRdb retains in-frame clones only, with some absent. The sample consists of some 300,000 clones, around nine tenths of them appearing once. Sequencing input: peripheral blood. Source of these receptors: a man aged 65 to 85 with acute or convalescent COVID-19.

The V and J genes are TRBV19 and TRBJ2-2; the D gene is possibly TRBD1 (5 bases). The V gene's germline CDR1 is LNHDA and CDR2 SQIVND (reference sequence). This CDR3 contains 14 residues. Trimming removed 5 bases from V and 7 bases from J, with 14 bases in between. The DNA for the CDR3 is TGTGCCAGTAGTCCTGACCGACAGTACGGGGAGCTGTTTTTT. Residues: CASSPDRQYGELFF.

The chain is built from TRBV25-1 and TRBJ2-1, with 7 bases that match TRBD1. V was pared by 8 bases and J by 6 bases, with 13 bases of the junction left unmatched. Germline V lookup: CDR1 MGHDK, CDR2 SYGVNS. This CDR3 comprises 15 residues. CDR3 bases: TGTGCCAGCGGCCCGTCGGACAGGCGGTCCAATGAGCAGTTCTTC. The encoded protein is CASGPSDRRSNEQFF.

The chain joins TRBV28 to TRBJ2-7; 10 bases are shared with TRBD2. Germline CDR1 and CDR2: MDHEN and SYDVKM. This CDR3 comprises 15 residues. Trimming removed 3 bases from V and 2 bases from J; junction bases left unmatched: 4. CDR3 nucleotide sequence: TGTGCCAGCAGTTTCCAAGCGGGGGGGCCCTACGAGCAGTACTTC. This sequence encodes CASSFQAGGPYEQYF.

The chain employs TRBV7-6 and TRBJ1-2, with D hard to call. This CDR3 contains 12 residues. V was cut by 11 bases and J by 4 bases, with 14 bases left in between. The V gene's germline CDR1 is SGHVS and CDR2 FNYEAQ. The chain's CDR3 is CAPFRIAYGYTF. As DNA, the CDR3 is TGTGCCCCCTTCCGGATAGCCTATGGCTACACCTTC.

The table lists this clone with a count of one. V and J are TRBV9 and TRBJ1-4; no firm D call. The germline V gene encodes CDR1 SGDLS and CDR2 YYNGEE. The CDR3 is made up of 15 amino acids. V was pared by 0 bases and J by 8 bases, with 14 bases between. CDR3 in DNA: TGTGCCAGCAGCGTAGACTGGGGAGCTGGGGAAAAACTGTTTTTT. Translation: CASSVDWGAGEKLFF.

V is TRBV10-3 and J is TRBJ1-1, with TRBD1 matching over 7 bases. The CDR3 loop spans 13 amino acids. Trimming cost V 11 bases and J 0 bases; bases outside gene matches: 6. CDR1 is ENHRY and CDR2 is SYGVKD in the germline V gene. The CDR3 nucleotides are TGTGCCTCAATGGGACAGATGAACACTGAAGCTTTCTTT. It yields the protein CASMGQMNTEAFF.

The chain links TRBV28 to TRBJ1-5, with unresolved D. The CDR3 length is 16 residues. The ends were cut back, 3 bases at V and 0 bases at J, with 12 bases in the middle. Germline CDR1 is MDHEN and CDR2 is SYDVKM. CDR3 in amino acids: CASSLSLRGSNQPQHF. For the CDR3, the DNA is TGTGCCAGCAGTTTGTCTCTCCGGGGTAGCAATCAGCCCCAGCATTTT.

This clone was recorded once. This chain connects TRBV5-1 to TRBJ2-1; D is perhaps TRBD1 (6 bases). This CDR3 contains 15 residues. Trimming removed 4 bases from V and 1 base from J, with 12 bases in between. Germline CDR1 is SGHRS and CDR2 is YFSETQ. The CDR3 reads CASSPSRGSYNEQFF. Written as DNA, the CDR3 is TGCGCCAGCAGCCCAAGCAGGGGATCCTACAATGAGCAGTTCTTC.

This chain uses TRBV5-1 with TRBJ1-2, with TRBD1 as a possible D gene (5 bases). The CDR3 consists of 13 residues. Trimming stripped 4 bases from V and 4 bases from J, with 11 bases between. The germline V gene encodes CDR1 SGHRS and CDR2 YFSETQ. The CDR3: CASSRDGGYGYTF. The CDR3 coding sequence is TGCGCCAGCAGCCGCGACGGGGGCTATGGCTACACCTTC. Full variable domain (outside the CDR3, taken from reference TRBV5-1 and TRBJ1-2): KAGVTQTPRYLIKTRGQQVTLSCSPISGHRSVSWYQQTPGQGLQFLFEYFSETQRNKGNFPGRFSGRQFSNSRSEMNVSTLELGDSALYLCASSRDGGYGYTFGSGTRLTVV.

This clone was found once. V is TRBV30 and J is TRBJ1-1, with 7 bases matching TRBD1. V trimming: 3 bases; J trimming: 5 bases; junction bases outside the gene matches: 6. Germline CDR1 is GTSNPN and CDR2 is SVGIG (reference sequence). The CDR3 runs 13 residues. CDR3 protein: CAWSASGGTEAFF. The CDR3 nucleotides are TGTGCCTGGAGCGCCTCAGGGGGAACTGAAGCTTTCTTT.

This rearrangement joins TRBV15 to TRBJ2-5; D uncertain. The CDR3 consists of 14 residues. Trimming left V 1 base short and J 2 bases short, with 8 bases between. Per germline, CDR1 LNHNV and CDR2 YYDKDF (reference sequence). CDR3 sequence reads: CATSRVETQETQYF. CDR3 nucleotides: TGTGCCACCAGCAGAGTAGAGACTCAAGAGACCCAGTACTTC.

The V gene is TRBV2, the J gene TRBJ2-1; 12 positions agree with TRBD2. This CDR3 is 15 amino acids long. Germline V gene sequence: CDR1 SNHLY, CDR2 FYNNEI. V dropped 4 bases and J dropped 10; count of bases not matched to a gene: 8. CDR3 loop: CASSATSGRAREQFF. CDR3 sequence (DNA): TGTGCCAGCAGTGCGACTAGCGGGAGAGCGCGAGAGCAGTTCTTC.

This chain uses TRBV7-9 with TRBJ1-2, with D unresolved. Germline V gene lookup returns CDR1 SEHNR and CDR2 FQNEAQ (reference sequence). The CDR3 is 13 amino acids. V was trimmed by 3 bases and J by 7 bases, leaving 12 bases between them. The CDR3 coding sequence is TGTGCCAGCAGCTTTGAGGACTCCGGTGGCTACACCTTC. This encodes CASSFEDSGGYTF.

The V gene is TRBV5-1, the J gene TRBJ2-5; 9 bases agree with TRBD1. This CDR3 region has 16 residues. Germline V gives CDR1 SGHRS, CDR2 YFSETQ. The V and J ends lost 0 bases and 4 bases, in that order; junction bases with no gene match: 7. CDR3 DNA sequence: TGCGCCAGCAGCTTGGGGGGACAGGGTAGTGCAGAGACCCAGTACTTC. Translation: CASSLGGQGSAETQYF.

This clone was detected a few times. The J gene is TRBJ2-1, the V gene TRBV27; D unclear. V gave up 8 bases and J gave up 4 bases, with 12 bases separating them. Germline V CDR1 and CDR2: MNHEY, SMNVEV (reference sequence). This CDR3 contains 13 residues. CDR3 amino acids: CASGQVPYNEQFF. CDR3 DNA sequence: TGTGCCAGCGGCCAGGTCCCTTACAATGAGCAGTTCTTC.

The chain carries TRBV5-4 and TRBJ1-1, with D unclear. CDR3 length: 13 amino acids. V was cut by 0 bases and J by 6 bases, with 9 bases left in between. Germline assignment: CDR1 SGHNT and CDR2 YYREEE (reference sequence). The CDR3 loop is CASSLGQSSEAFF. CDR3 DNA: TGTGCCAGCAGCTTGGGTCAGTCCTCTGAAGCTTTCTTT.

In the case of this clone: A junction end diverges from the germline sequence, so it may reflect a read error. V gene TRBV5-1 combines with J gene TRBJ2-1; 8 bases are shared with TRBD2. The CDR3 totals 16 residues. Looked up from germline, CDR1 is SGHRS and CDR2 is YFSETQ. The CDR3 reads CASSLGTSSSHNEQFF. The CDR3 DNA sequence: TGCGCCAGCAGTTTAGGGACTAGTTCCTCCCACAATGAGCAGTTCTTC.

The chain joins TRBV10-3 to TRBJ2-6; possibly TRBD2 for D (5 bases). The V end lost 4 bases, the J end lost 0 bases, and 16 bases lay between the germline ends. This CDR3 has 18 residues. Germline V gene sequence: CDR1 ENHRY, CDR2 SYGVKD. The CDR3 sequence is CAISGVRESYSGANVLTF. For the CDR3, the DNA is TGTGCCATCAGTGGCGTAAGGGAGAGCTACTCTGGGGCCAACGTCCTGACTTTC.

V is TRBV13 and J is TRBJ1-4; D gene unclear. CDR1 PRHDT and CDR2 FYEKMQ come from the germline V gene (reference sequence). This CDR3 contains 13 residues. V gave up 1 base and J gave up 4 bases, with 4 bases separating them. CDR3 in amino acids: CASSLVNNEKLFF. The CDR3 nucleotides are TGTGCCAGCAGCTTAGTTAATAATGAAAAACTGTTTTTT.

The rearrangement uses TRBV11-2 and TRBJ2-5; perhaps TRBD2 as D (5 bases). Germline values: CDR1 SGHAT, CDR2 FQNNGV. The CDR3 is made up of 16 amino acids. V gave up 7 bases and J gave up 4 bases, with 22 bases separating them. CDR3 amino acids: CASTRDEGAATETQYF. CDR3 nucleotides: TGTGCCAGCACTCGAGATGAGGGAGCAGCAACAGAGACCCAGTACTTC.